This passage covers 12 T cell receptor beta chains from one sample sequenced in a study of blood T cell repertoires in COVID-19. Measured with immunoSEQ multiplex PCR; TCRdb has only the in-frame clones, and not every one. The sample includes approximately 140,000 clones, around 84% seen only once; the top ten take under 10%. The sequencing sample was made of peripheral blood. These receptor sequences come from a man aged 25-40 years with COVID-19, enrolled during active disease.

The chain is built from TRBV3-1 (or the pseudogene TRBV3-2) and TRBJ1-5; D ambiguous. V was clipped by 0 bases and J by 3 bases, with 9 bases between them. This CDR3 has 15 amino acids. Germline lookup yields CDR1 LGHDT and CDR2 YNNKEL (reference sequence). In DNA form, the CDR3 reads TGTGCCAGCAGCCAAGATTTGACACCCAATCAGCCCCAGCATTTT. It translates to CASSQDLTPNQPQHF.

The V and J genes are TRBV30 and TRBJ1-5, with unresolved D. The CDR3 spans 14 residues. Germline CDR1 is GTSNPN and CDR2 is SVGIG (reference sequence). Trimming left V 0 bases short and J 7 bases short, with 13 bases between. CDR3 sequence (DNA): TGTGCCTGGAGTGTACGGAGTGGTGGGCAGCCCCAGCATTTT. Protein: CAWSVRSGGQPQHF. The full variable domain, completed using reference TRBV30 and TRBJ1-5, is SQTIHQWPATLVQPVGSPLSLECTVEGTSNPNLYWYRQAAGRGLQLLFYSVGIGQISSEVPQNLSASRPQDRQFILSSKKLLLSDSGFYLCAWSVRSGGQPQHFGDGTRLSIL.

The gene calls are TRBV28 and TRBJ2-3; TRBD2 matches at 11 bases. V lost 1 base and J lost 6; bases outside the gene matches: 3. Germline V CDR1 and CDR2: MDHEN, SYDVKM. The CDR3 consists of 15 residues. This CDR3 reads CASSLSSSGRDTQYF. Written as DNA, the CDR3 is TGTGCCAGCAGTTTATCTTCTAGCGGGAGGGATACGCAGTATTTT. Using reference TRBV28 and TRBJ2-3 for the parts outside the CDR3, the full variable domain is DVKVTQSSRYLVKRTGEKVFLECVQDMDHENMFWYRQDPGLGLRLIYFSYDVKMKEKGDIPEGYSVSREKKERFSLILESASTNQTSMYLCASSLSSSGRDTQYFGPGTRLTVL.

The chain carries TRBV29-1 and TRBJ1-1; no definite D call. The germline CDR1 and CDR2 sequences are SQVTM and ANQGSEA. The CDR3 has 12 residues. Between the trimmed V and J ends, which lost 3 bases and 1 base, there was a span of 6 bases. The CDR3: CSVEAGNTEAFF. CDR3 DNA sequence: TGCAGCGTTGAGGCGGGGAACACTGAAGCTTTCTTT.

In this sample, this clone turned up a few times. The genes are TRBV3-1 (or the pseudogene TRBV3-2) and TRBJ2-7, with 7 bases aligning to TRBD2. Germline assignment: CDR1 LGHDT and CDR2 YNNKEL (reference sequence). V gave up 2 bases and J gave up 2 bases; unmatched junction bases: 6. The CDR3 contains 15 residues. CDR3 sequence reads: CASSQSVSGTYEQYF. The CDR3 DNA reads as TGTGCCAGCAGCCAAAGCGTCAGCGGGACCTACGAGCAGTACTTC.

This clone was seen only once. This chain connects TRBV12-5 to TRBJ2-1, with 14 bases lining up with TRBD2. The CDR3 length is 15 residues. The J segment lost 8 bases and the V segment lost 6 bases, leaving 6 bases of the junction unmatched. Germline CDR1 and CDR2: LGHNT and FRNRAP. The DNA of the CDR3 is TGTGCTAGTGGGACCGGGACTAGCGGGAGCTATGAGCAGTTCTTC. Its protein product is CASGTGTSGSYEQFF.

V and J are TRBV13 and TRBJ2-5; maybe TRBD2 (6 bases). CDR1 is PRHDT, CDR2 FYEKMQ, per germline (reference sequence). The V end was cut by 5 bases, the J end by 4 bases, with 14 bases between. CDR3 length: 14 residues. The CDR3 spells CASSPRDFGETQYF. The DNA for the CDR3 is TGTGCCAGCAGCCCGAGGGACTTCGGAGAGACCCAGTACTTC.

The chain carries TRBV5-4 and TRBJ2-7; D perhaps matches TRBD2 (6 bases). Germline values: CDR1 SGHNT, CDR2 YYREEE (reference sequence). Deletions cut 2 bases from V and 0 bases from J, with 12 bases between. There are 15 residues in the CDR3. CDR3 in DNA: TGTGCCAGCAGCTTAATTGGCGGGGCCTCCTACGAGCAGTACTTC. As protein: CASSLIGGASYEQYF.

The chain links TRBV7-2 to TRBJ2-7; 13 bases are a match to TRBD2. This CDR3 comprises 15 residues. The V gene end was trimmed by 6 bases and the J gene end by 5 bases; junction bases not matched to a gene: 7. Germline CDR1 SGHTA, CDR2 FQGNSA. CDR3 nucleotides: TGTGCCAGCAGGGGCACTAGCGGGAGGGAGGACGAGCAGTACTTC. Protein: CASRGTSGREDEQYF.

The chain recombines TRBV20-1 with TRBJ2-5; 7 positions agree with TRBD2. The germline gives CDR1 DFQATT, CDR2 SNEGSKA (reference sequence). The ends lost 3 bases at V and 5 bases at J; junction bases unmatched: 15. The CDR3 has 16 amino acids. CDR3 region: CSASPWGLPSFETQYF. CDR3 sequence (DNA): TGCAGTGCTAGTCCTTGGGGACTACCGAGTTTTGAGACCCAGTACTTC.

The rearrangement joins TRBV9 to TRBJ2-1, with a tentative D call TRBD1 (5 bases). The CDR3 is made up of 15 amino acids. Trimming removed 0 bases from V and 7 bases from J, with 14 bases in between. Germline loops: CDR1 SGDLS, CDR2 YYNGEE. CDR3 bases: TGTGCCAGCAGCGTAGAGGAAGGGGATGGTAATGAGCAGTTCTTC. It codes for CASSVEEGDGNEQFF.

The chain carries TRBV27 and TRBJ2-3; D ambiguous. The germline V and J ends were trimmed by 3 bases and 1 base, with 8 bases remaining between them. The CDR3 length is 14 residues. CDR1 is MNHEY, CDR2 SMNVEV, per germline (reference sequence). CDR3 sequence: CASSFRFGTDTQYF. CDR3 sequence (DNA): TGTGCCAGCAGTTTTCGGTTCGGCACAGATACGCAGTATTTT.